The 25 T cell receptor beta chains presented below share a single source sample, sequenced in a study of blood T cell repertoires in COVID-19. Profiled with immunoSEQ multiplex PCR; TCRdb holds only in-frame clones, not every one. The sample has about 45,000 clones, about 89% seen once; the top ten hold 6.2%. The sequencing input was peripheral blood. These receptors were obtained from a human donor in a cohort sampled during active COVID-19.

The V and J genes are TRBV7-8 and TRBJ1-5; D is unresolved. Germline V lookup: CDR1 SGHVS, CDR2 FQNEAQ. The CDR3 length is 13 residues. Trimming pared 1 base from V and 6 bases from J, leaving 7 bases between. The CDR3 is CASSLDWAQPQHF. Here the CDR3 DNA reads TGTGCCAGCAGCTTAGATTGGGCTCAGCCCCAGCATTTT.

The rearrangement uses TRBV5-6 and TRBJ1-5, with D possibly being TRBD1 (5 bases). CDR1 and CDR2 (germline): SGHDT, YYEEEE. The V end was cut by 3 bases, the J end by 0 bases, with 19 bases between. This CDR3 comprises 18 residues. The CDR3 sequence is CASSYTGFPIYSNQPQHF. CDR3 sequence (DNA): TGTGCCAGCAGCTACACAGGTTTCCCAATTTATAGCAATCAGCCCCAGCATTTT.

The rearrangement uses TRBV5-1 and TRBJ1-6; 7 positions match TRBD1. CDR1 and CDR2 from the germline V gene are SGHRS and YFSETQ. The V segment lost 0 bases and the J segment 0 bases; nucleotides outside the gene matches: 6. The CDR3 covers 18 residues. For the CDR3, the DNA is TGCGCCAGCAGCTTGGGAGAGACAGGGAGCTCCTATAATTCACCCCTCCACTTT. Translating it yields CASSLGETGSSYNSPLHF. Full variable domain (outside the CDR3, taken from reference TRBV5-1 and TRBJ1-6): KAGVTQTPRYLIKTRGQQVTLSCSPISGHRSVSWYQQTPGQGLQFLFEYFSETQRNKGNFPGRFSGRQFSNSRSEMNVSTLELGDSALYLCASSLGETGSSYNSPLHFGNGTRLTVT.

The rearrangement joins TRBV29-1 to TRBJ1-1; D gene uncertain. The germline V gene encodes CDR1 SQVTM and CDR2 ANQGSEA. V lost 2 bases and J lost 1, with 17 bases in between. The length of the CDR3 is 16 residues. CDR3 residues: CSVEKPPPYQNTEAFF. The CDR3 DNA follows: TGCAGCGTTGAAAAGCCTCCCCCTTACCAGAACACTGAAGCTTTCTTT.

V and J are TRBV4-3 and TRBJ2-3; D might be TRBD1 (5 bases). The CDR3 runs 18 residues. CDR1 LGHNA and CDR2 YSLEER come from the germline V gene. The V and J ends lost 1 base and 0 bases respectively, with 17 bases between them. Here the CDR3 DNA reads TGCGCCAGCAGCCAAGGGATTGGGGCTGGTACTAGCACAGATACGCAGTATTTT. Protein sequence: CASSQGIGAGTSTDTQYF.

The genes are TRBV4-1 and TRBJ1-2; D unresolved. V was shortened by 5 bases and J by 0 bases, with 7 bases between the two germline ends. In germline, CDR1 is MGHRA, CDR2 YSYEKL. This CDR3 has 13 residues. CDR3 coding DNA: TGCGCCAGCAGCATGGTAGCTAACTATGGCTACACCTTC. It codes for CASSMVANYGYTF.

This clone was found once. The chain is built from TRBV7-2 and TRBJ2-3, with a weak D call TRBD2 (7 bases). The CDR3 is 18 residues long. CDR1 is SGHTA and CDR2 is FQGNSA in the germline V gene. Trimming cost V 5 bases and J 0 bases, with 21 bases left between them. Here the CDR3 DNA reads TGTGCCAGCAGCCCGATGGGGCTGGGCGGGGGCAGCACAGATACGCAGTATTTT. Translating gives CASSPMGLGGGSTDTQYF.

The chain is built from TRBV6-2 or TRBV6-3 and TRBJ1-2, with TRBD1 identical over 9 bases. Germline values: CDR1 MNHEY, CDR2 SVGEGT. The junction had 6 bases not matched to a gene; V was cut back by 6 bases and J by 7 bases. The CDR3 is made up of 13 amino acids. This CDR3 reads CASSPDRGGGYTF. CDR3 sequence (DNA): TGTGCCAGCAGCCCGGACAGGGGAGGTGGCTACACCTTC.

This chain uses TRBV11-3 with TRBJ2-1; 9 nucleotides agree with TRBD1. Per germline, CDR1 SGHNT and CDR2 YENEEA. CDR3 size: 14 residues. After removal of 6 bases from V and 2 bases from J, the junction contained 2 bases not matched to a gene. CDR3 sequence: CASSRQGAYNEQFF. CDR3 nucleotide sequence: TGTGCCAGCAGTCGACAGGGGGCCTACAATGAGCAGTTCTTC.

This clone occurred once. The rearrangement links TRBV6-2 or TRBV6-3 to TRBJ2-2; 9 positions match TRBD2. The CDR3 totals 16 residues. Trimming at V came to 2 bases and at J to 5 bases, leaving 6 bases not matched to a gene. Germline V lookup: CDR1 MNHEY, CDR2 SVGEGT. The CDR3 spells CASSYPRLAETGELFF. DNA for the CDR3: TGTGCCAGCAGTTACCCCCGACTAGCGGAAACCGGGGAGCTGTTTTTT.

The rearrangement uses TRBV15 and TRBJ1-2; 7 bases agree with TRBD1. After removal of 4 bases from V and 4 bases from J, the junction contained 6 bases not matched to a gene. Looked up from germline, CDR1 is LNHNV and CDR2 is YYDKDF (reference sequence). CDR3 length: 14 amino acids. Written as DNA, the CDR3 is TGTGCCACCAGCATTATAGGACAGGTCTATGGCTACACCTTC. Translating it yields CATSIIGQVYGYTF.

V usage is TRBV6-5 and J usage is TRBJ1-4, with 7 bases matching TRBD1. Germline V lookup: CDR1 MNHEY, CDR2 SVGAGI. This CDR3 region has 13 residues. V shed 6 bases, J shed 11 bases, and the junction held 9 bases outside the gene matches. The CDR3 DNA reads as TGTGCCAGCAGCCTAGAAAGACAGGGCAAACTGTTTTTT. Translated: CASSLERQGKLFF.

V usage is TRBV18 and J usage is TRBJ1-2; possible D gene TRBD1, 6 bases. V dropped 5 bases and J dropped 4 bases, with 17 bases sitting between them. The CDR3 runs 15 residues. Germline V gives CDR1 KGHSH, CDR2 LQKENI. CDR3 amino acids: CASSWGGGLAYGYTF. The CDR3 bases are TGTGCCAGCTCATGGGGGGGCGGTCTGGCCTATGGCTACACCTTC. Complete variable domain (other parts from reference TRBV18 and TRBJ1-2): NAGVMQNPRHLVRRRGQEARLRCSPMKGHSHVYWYRQLPEEGLKFMVYLQKENIIDESGMPKERFSAEFPKEGPSILRIQQVVRGDSAAYFCASSWGGGLAYGYTFGSGTRLTVV.

The chain employs TRBV7-8 and TRBJ2-7; D is possibly TRBD1 (6 bases). V lost 5 bases and J lost 0, with 14 bases in between. This CDR3 region has 15 residues. The germline V gene encodes CDR1 SGHVS and CDR2 FQNEAQ. The CDR3 bases are TGTGCCAGCAGCCCCAGGGGCATGGGCTCCTACGAGCAGTACTTC. It encodes CASSPRGMGSYEQYF.

The V and J genes are TRBV5-4 and TRBJ1-2; D is perhaps TRBD1 (6 bases). V lost 5 bases, J lost 7 bases, and 24 bases lay in between. Germline assignment: CDR1 SGHNT and CDR2 YYREEE (reference sequence). This CDR3 has 16 residues. The CDR3 DNA sequence: TGTGCCAGCAGAAGAATCGGCGGCAGGGGCCTTTTTGGCTACACCTTC. Its protein is CASRRIGGRGLFGYTF.

The chain joins TRBV5-4 to TRBJ2-7, with 8 bases matching TRBD1. This CDR3 has 14 amino acids. Germline trimming cut 2 bases from V and 4 bases from J; bases unmatched to any gene: 5. Germline V gene data show CDR1 as SGHNT and CDR2 as YYREEE (reference sequence). The CDR3 nucleotides read TGTGCCAGCAGCTTATACAGGGGGGATTACGAGCAGTACTTC. Translated: CASSLYRGDYEQYF.

This chain links TRBV7-2 with TRBJ2-3; D call uncertain. Deletions cut 0 bases from V and 6 bases from J, with 16 bases between. This CDR3 has 16 amino acids. The germline gives CDR1 SGHTA, CDR2 FQGNSA. CDR3 region: CASSLARWAPSDTQYF. CDR3 DNA: TGTGCCAGCAGCTTAGCGCGATGGGCCCCATCTGATACGCAGTATTTT.

The chain couples TRBV19 to TRBJ1-5; the D is unclear. The CDR3 covers 14 residues. Germline V CDR1 and CDR2: LNHDA, SQIVND (reference sequence). The V end lost 1 base, the J end lost 2 bases, and 6 bases lay between the germline ends. This CDR3 is CASSIGTGNQPQHF. The CDR3 DNA reads TGTGCCAGTAGTATAGGAACAGGCAATCAGCCCCAGCATTTT.

The CDR3 DNA reads as TGTGCCAGCAGCTTAAAAATGGGGCAGAAAACAGCTGGAAACACCATATATTTT. Its protein product is CASSLKMGQKTAGNTIYF. This chain uses TRBV11-2 with TRBJ1-3, with D perhaps TRBD1 (5 bases). V dropped 2 bases and J dropped 2 bases, with 19 bases sitting between them. The CDR3 is 18 residues long. CDR1 is SGHAT and CDR2 is FQNNGV in the germline V gene.

V gene TRBV7-9 combines with J gene TRBJ2-5; 11 nucleotides align to TRBD2. There are 14 residues in the CDR3. V lost 1 base and J lost 5; bases outside the gene matches: 0. Germline-derived CDR1 and CDR2 are SEHNR and FQNEAQ (reference sequence). The CDR3 sequence is CASSLGTSGETQYF. The CDR3 nucleotides read TGTGCCAGCAGCTTAGGGACTAGCGGGGAGACCCAGTACTTC. Looking up the rest from reference TRBV7-9 and TRBJ2-5 gives the full variable domain: DTGVSQNPRHKITKRGQNVTFRCDPISEHNRLYWYRQTLGQGPEFLTYFQNEAQLEKSRLLSDRFSAERPKGSFSTLEIQRTEQGDSAMYLCASSLGTSGETQYFGPGTRLLVL.

This chain connects TRBV11-2 to TRBJ1-4; the D is unclear. CDR3 size: 14 residues. Germline V gene lookup returns CDR1 SGHAT and CDR2 FQNNGV. V dropped 1 base and J dropped 8 bases, with 11 bases sitting between them. CDR3 DNA sequence: TGTGCCAGCAGCTTAGGCGGGGTGGGCGAAAAACTGTTTTTT. This translates into CASSLGGVGEKLFF.

The chain uses TRBV27 and TRBJ2-7; TRBD1 matches at 9 bases. Germline V gene lookup returns CDR1 MNHEY and CDR2 SMNVEV (reference sequence). Germline trimming cut 6 bases from V and 5 bases from J; bases unmatched to any gene: 5. The CDR3 runs 13 residues. CDR3 bases: TGTGCCAGCAGACTCACAGGGGGCCACGAGCAGTACTTC. Translating it yields CASRLTGGHEQYF.

This chain joins TRBV9 and TRBJ2-5, with D possibly matching TRBD2 (6 bases). Trimming removed 0 bases at V and 3 bases at J, with 9 bases between. Looked up from germline, CDR1 is SGDLS and CDR2 is YYNGEE. This CDR3 comprises 14 residues. CDR3 in amino acids: CASSVGGGEETQYF. For the CDR3, the DNA is TGTGCCAGCAGCGTAGGTGGAGGGGAAGAGACCCAGTACTTC.

The CDR3 bases are TGCAGCGGCCCCGGACTTTTCAATGAGCAGTTCTTC. Protein sequence: CSGPGLFNEQFF. The gene calls are TRBV29-1 and TRBJ2-1; D may be TRBD2 (5 bases). CDR1 SQVTM and CDR2 ANQGSEA come from the germline V gene. The CDR3 loop spans 12 amino acids. V lost 7 bases and J lost 6, with 13 bases in between.

The V gene is TRBV29-1, the J gene TRBJ1-3; D gene ambiguous. The CDR3 spans 14 residues. V lost 5 bases to trimming and J lost 0 bases, with 11 bases between them. Germline CDR1 reads SQVTM; CDR2 reads ANQGSEA. DNA of the CDR3: TGCAGCGTTTCCTACAGCAGCTCTGGAAACACCATATATTTT. It encodes CSVSYSSSGNTIYF.